The subject of this entry is one TCR beta chain. Its antigen remains unidentified. Naive CD8 isolation took CD45RO-negative cells positively selected for CCR7 and excluded terminally differentiated effector memory CD45RA+ cells. Donors had no recently reported acute infections or vaccinations and were HIV-negative. Assay used: immunoSEQ multiplex PCR; TCRdb lists only in-frame clones, some missing. The sample comprises fewer than 1 million clones, about 96% of which are singletons, and 0.2% to 0.25% rests with the top ten. This sample is part of a study of shared clonotypes between healthy human individuals. Study information: CD4 naive and memory got three plates each, CD8 naive two, CD8 memory one.

General study results and limits: Between a few donors, naive CD4 clonotypes were shared at a level of about 5%. When compared with the clonotypes that were shared by all four sorted-subset donors, the non-shared clonotypes turned out to have lower generation probabilities.

V dropped 3 bases and J dropped 0 bases, with 12 bases sitting between them. The CDR3 length is 14 residues. Germline assignment: CDR1 GTSNPN and CDR2 SVGIG (reference sequence). The origin of this receptor is a man aged 30-40 years in good health. Specimen: naive CD8+ T cells sorted from blood. This rearrangement joins TRBV30 to TRBJ2-7; D might be TRBD1 or TRBD2, each matching 5 bases. CDR3 in amino acids: CAWRPGSSSYEQYF. The CDR3 DNA follows: TGTGCCTGGAGGCCAGGGAGTAGCTCCTACGAGCAGTACTTC. Using reference TRBV30 and TRBJ2-7 for the parts outside the CDR3, the full variable domain is SQTIHQWPATLVQPVGSPLSLECTVEGTSNPNLYWYRQAAGRGLQLLFYSVGIGQISSEVPQNLSASRPQDRQFILSSKKLLLSDSGFYLCAWRPGSSSYEQYFGPGTRLTVT.